Below, 27 T cell receptor beta chains from the same sample are listed, as sequenced in a study of cytomegalovirus exposure and HLA in healthy donors. Libraries were prepared by immunoSEQ multiplex PCR; TCRdb keeps only in-frame clonotypes and omits some of them. Of around 80,000 clones in the sample, around 95% were seen once. Sample: PBMCs. The receptors shown here come from a young woman in good health and CMV-seronegative.

The chain recombines TRBV29-1 with TRBJ1-1; D ambiguous. Germline assignment: CDR1 SQVTM and CDR2 ANQGSEA. Trimming shortened V by 6 bases and J by 4 bases, and 15 bases separated the two germline ends. The CDR3 is 13 residues long. The CDR3 sequence is CSVRPPYATEAFF. The CDR3 coding sequence is TGCAGCGTGAGGCCCCCCTATGCCACTGAAGCTTTCTTT.

The J gene is TRBJ1-1, the V gene TRBV6-6; 9 bases fit TRBD1. The CDR3 is 15 amino acids. Germline CDR1 MNHNY, CDR2 SVGAGI (reference sequence). V shed 6 bases, J shed 7 bases, and the junction held 12 bases outside the gene matches. The CDR3 protein is CASSDPGQGKVEAFF. DNA for the CDR3: TGTGCCAGCAGCGACCCGGGACAGGGTAAGGTTGAAGCTTTCTTT.

This clone was recorded once. This chain links TRBV5-3 with TRBJ2-2; 7 bases line up with TRBD1. TRBV5-3 is annotated as an ORF whose role is uncertain. The length of the CDR3 is 18 residues. V lost 4 bases and J lost 8; bases outside the gene matches: 20. This CDR3 reads CARSLRDSGFSIAGELFF. DNA for the CDR3: TGTGCCAGAAGCCTCCGGGACAGCGGTTTCTCTATTGCTGGGGAGCTGTTTTTT.

The chain employs TRBV6-5 and TRBJ2-6; a possible D gene is TRBD1 (6 bases). This CDR3 contains 15 residues. V lost 5 bases and J lost 1, with 9 bases in between. CDR1 and CDR2 from the germline V gene are MNHEY and SVGAGI. The CDR3 DNA reads TGTGCCAGCAGTCTAACAGGGTCTGGGGCCAACGTCCTGACTTTC. It encodes CASSLTGSGANVLTF.

This chain links TRBV13 with TRBJ2-1; TRBD1 matches 7 bases. In germline, CDR1 is PRHDT, CDR2 FYEKMQ (reference sequence). The CDR3 runs 18 residues. With 4 bases clipped from V and 4 bases from J, the junction kept 16 bases outside the gene matches. CDR3 sequence: CASSSASSTGHVYNEQFF. In DNA form, the CDR3 reads TGTGCCAGCAGCTCCGCCTCCTCGACAGGGCACGTGTACAATGAGCAGTTCTTC.

The genes are TRBV6-1 and TRBJ2-3, with 10 bases fitting TRBD1. The ends lost 6 bases at V and 3 bases at J; junction bases unmatched: 3. Germline V gives CDR1 MNHNS, CDR2 SASEGT. The CDR3 length is 14 residues. CDR3 sequence (DNA): TGTGCCAGCAGGGGACAGGGGTGGACAGATACGCAGTATTTT. Translated: CASRGQGWTDTQYF.

The chain is built from TRBV7-2 and TRBJ2-3; 9 bases line up with TRBD2. After removal of 5 bases from V and 4 bases from J, the junction contained 13 bases not matched to a gene. In germline, CDR1 is SGHTA, CDR2 FQGNSA. The CDR3 extends over 17 amino acids. CDR3: CASSPEGSAGGADTQYF. The CDR3, as DNA: TGTGCCAGCAGCCCCGAGGGGTCAGCGGGAGGCGCAGATACGCAGTATTTT. Complete variable domain (other parts from reference TRBV7-2 and TRBJ2-3): GAGVSQSPSNKVTEKGKDVELRCDPISGHTALYWYRQSLGQGLEFLIYFQGNSAPDKSGLPSDRFSAERTGGSVSTLTIQRTQQEDSAVYLCASSPEGSAGGADTQYFGPGTRLTVL.

The J gene is TRBJ1-4, the V gene TRBV6-6; 9 bases line up with TRBD1. Per the germline V gene, CDR1 is MNHNY and CDR2 is SVGAGI (reference sequence). The CDR3 extends over 14 amino acids. V was pared by 8 bases and J by 5 bases, with 6 bases of the junction left unmatched. CDR3 bases: TGTGCCAGCGGACAGGGGAAGGGGAATGAAAAACTGTTTTTT. Protein product: CASGQGKGNEKLFF.

This sequence joins TRBV7-2 and TRBJ2-1; a weak D match, TRBD2 (6 bases). Trimming took 6 bases from V and 9 from J, leaving 12 bases between them. Germline CDR1 SGHTA, CDR2 FQGNSA. The CDR3 totals 12 residues. The CDR3 DNA is TGTGCCAGCAGTCAAACAGCGGGTGAGCAGTTCTTC. Translation gives CASSQTAGEQFF.

The rearrangement joins TRBV6-1 to TRBJ2-7; no reliable D call. V lost 4 bases to trimming and J lost 1 base, with 8 bases between them. The CDR3 has 13 residues. CDR1 is MNHNS and CDR2 is SASEGT in the germline V gene. CDR3 sequence reads: CASSAYRSYEQYF. CDR3 nucleotide sequence: TGTGCCAGCAGTGCCTATAGATCCTACGAGCAGTACTTC.

This chain uses TRBV28 with TRBJ2-7; 10 nucleotides agree with TRBD2. The germline V gene has CDR1 MDHEN and CDR2 SYDVKM. V was pared by 5 bases and J by 1 base, with 8 bases of the junction left unmatched. The CDR3 runs 16 residues. The CDR3 DNA sequence: TGTGCCAGCAGTCTACGAGCGGGAGGGAGGTCCTACGAGCAGTACTTC. Its protein product is CASSLRAGGRSYEQYF.

The genes are TRBV9 and TRBJ2-1; 10 bases map to TRBD2. V dropped 0 bases and J dropped 2; count of bases not matched to a gene: 2. This CDR3 contains 16 residues. Germline V lookup: CDR1 SGDLS, CDR2 YYNGEE. The CDR3: CASSVDSGRTYNEQFF. The DNA for the CDR3 is TGTGCCAGCAGCGTAGATAGCGGGAGGACCTACAATGAGCAGTTCTTC.

V is TRBV7-8 and J is TRBJ2-1, with 11 bases that match TRBD2. Germline lookup yields CDR1 SGHVS and CDR2 FQNEAQ. The trim removed 5 bases at V and 0 bases at J, leaving 15 bases unmatched. CDR3 length: 20 residues. CDR3 sequence reads: CASSVGPGGTSGSSYNEQFF. CDR3 bases: TGTGCCAGCAGCGTAGGGCCTGGAGGGACTAGCGGAAGCTCCTACAATGAGCAGTTCTTC.

The chain recombines TRBV19 with TRBJ2-5, with D unresolved. The CDR3 spans 13 residues. Per the germline V gene, CDR1 is LNHDA and CDR2 is SQIVND (reference sequence). V shed 8 bases and J shed 2 bases, with 12 bases lying between them. The CDR3: CASSRALQETQYF. The CDR3 DNA is TGTGCCAGTTCGAGAGCGCTTCAAGAGACCCAGTACTTC.

The chain carries TRBV27 and TRBJ2-3; D might be TRBD1 (5 bases). This CDR3 spans 13 amino acids. Germline V gene lookup returns CDR1 MNHEY and CDR2 SMNVEV (reference sequence). V was clipped by 2 bases and J by 7 bases, with 10 bases between them. CDR3 bases: TGTGCCAGCAGTTTACGGTCAGGGCATACGCAGTATTTT. Its protein is CASSLRSGHTQYF.

The V and J genes are TRBV30 and TRBJ2-3; TRBD2 matches 12 bases. V was clipped by 3 bases and J by 8 bases; unmatched bases: 6. The CDR3 runs to 14 residues. CDR1 is GTSNPN, CDR2 SVGIG, per germline (reference sequence). Here the CDR3 reads CAWRGASGRATQYF. The CDR3 nucleotides read TGTGCCTGGAGAGGGGCTAGCGGGAGGGCTACGCAGTATTTT.

This clone has just one count. The chain couples TRBV7-2 to TRBJ2-1; tentative D call: TRBD2 (6 bases). Germline values: CDR1 SGHTA, CDR2 FQGNSA. The CDR3 sequence is 14 residues long. V shed 2 bases and J shed 7 bases, with 12 bases lying between them. The CDR3 protein is CASSLNAGFNEQFF. CDR3 sequence (DNA): TGTGCCAGCAGCTTAAATGCGGGGTTTAATGAGCAGTTCTTC.

The chain recombines TRBV27 with TRBJ2-3; 11 bases map to TRBD2. This CDR3 is 12 amino acids long. V lost 9 bases and J lost 5; bases outside the gene matches: 1. From germline, CDR1 is MNHEY and CDR2 SMNVEV (reference sequence). CDR3 amino acids: CASGLAGDTQYF. As DNA, the CDR3 is TGTGCCAGTGGACTAGCGGGAGATACGCAGTATTTT.

This chain links TRBV7-2 with TRBJ2-7; D perhaps matches TRBD1 (6 bases). This CDR3 has 14 residues. Trimming removed 5 bases at V and 2 bases at J, with 13 bases between. CDR1 and CDR2 from the germline V gene are SGHTA and FQGNSA. CDR3 protein: CASSGRDTAYEQYF. In DNA, the CDR3 is TGTGCCAGCAGCGGACGGGACACCGCCTACGAGCAGTACTTC.

The chain combines TRBV5-1 with TRBJ2-7, with 7 nucleotides matching TRBD1. Germline CDR1 SGHRS, CDR2 YFSETQ. This CDR3 has 17 residues. V lost 3 bases to trimming and J lost 1 base; unmatched junction nucleotides: 13. The CDR3 bases are TGCGCCAGCAGCTCGGCCGAAACAGGGGTGAGGTCCTACGAGCAGTACTTC. Amino acid sequence: CASSSAETGVRSYEQYF.

J is TRBJ2-7 and V is TRBV15; D may be TRBD1 (6 bases). This CDR3 region has 14 residues. Trimming removed 5 bases from V and 2 bases from J, with 13 bases in between. From germline, CDR1 is LNHNV and CDR2 YYDKDF (reference sequence). CDR3 amino acids: CATSSRDKPYEQYF. CDR3 sequence (DNA): TGTGCCACCAGCTCCCGGGACAAACCCTACGAGCAGTACTTC.

The V gene is TRBV6-4, the J gene TRBJ2-1; 7 nucleotides line up with TRBD2. This CDR3 region has 16 residues. Germline V gives CDR1 MRHNA, CDR2 SNTAGT. The junction had 2 bases not matched to a gene; V was cut back by 0 bases and J by 0 bases. CDR3 in DNA: TGTGCCAGCAGTGACTCCGGCGGGAGCTCCTACAATGAGCAGTTCTTC. It translates to CASSDSGGSSYNEQFF.

The chain uses TRBV6-5 and TRBJ2-7; 7 bases line up with TRBD1. CDR1 is MNHEY, CDR2 SVGAGI, per germline. The length of the CDR3 is 15 residues. Losses at the gene ends were 5 bases for V and 4 bases for J; bases not matched to a gene: 11. The CDR3 DNA reads TGTGCCAGCAGTCCCCGGACAGGAGGAACTTACGAGCAGTACTTC. Protein product: CASSPRTGGTYEQYF.

The chain recombines TRBV29-1 with TRBJ1-5; 7 bases are a match to TRBD1. The V and J ends lost 6 bases and 3 bases, in that order; junction bases with no gene match: 5. CDR1 and CDR2 (germline): SQVTM, ANQGSEA. This CDR3 contains 13 residues. The CDR3 reads CSVHTGDNQPQHF. CDR3 coding DNA: TGCAGCGTGCACACAGGGGACAATCAGCCCCAGCATTTT.

This clone showed up just once. The rearrangement uses TRBV9 and TRBJ2-7; D perhaps matches TRBD2 (5 bases). Germline lookup yields CDR1 SGDLS and CDR2 YYNGEE. Trimming removed 2 bases at V and 3 bases at J, with 12 bases between. The CDR3 contains 14 residues. The DNA for the CDR3 is TGTGCCAGCAGCGTTGGACTTCCGTTCTACGAGCAGTACTTC. Protein sequence: CASSVGLPFYEQYF.

The CDR3 here is CASSLSQNTEAFF. The CDR3 nucleotides read TGTGCCAGCAGCTTATCCCAAAACACTGAAGCTTTCTTT. The chain recombines TRBV7-2 with TRBJ1-1; D gene unclear. The CDR3 runs to 13 residues. Germline V gives CDR1 SGHTA, CDR2 FQGNSA. Between the trimmed V and J ends, which lost 2 bases and 2 bases, there was a span of 6 bases.

The rearrangement uses TRBV4-3 and TRBJ2-1; 7 nucleotides align to TRBD2. Germline V lookup: CDR1 LGHNA, CDR2 YSLEER. This CDR3 is built from 16 residues. V dropped 0 bases and J dropped 4; count of bases not matched to a gene: 6. CDR3 in amino acids: CASSQDRLAEYNEQFF. In DNA, the CDR3 is TGCGCCAGCAGCCAAGATAGGCTAGCGGAATACAATGAGCAGTTCTTC.